One and the same sample provided the 13 T cell receptor beta chains below, sequenced in a study of cytomegalovirus exposure and HLA in healthy donors. The primer mix had 60 Vbeta and 13 Jbeta primers. TCRdb's table, derived via immunoSEQ multiplex PCR, lists solely in-frame clones and lacks some. Of some 150,000 clones listed, roughly 80% are singletons. The sample consisted of PBMCs. The receptors were sampled from a female donor in good health and CMV-seronegative.

The chain carries TRBV5-1 and TRBJ1-1; D gene unclear. Germline V gives CDR1 SGHRS, CDR2 YFSETQ. This CDR3 contains 15 residues. With 2 bases removed from V and 1 base from J, the gap between germline ends came to 12 bases. The CDR3 sequence is CASSFNWAGNTEAFF. For the CDR3, the DNA is TGCGCCAGCAGCTTTAATTGGGCAGGGAACACTGAAGCTTTCTTT.

The V and J genes are TRBV27 and TRBJ1-5; D may be TRBD1 (5 bases). The CDR3 loop spans 15 amino acids. The V gene's germline CDR1 is MNHEY and CDR2 SMNVEV (reference sequence). With 4 bases removed from V and 7 bases from J, the gap between germline ends came to 17 bases. This CDR3 reads CASSSKAGFGQPQHF. In nucleotides, the CDR3 is TGTGCCAGCAGTTCAAAAGCAGGGTTCGGGCAGCCCCAGCATTTT.

This chain connects TRBV7-6 to TRBJ1-2; 12 bases are shared with TRBD1. Germline CDR1 and CDR2: SGHVS and FNYEAQ. V trimming: 0 bases; J trimming: 2 bases; junction bases outside the gene matches: 1. This CDR3 has 16 amino acids. DNA of the CDR3: TGTGCCAGCAGCTTAGCAGGGACAGGGGGCAACTATGGCTACACCTTC. Protein product: CASSLAGTGGNYGYTF.

J is TRBJ2-2 and V is TRBV7-2, with D uncertain. Trimming pared 5 bases from V and 0 bases from J, leaving 10 bases between. CDR1 and CDR2 from the germline V gene are SGHTA and FQGNSA. The CDR3 has 15 residues. The CDR3 loop is CASSPTAPNTGELFF. Here the CDR3 DNA reads TGTGCCAGCAGCCCTACCGCACCGAACACCGGGGAGCTGTTTTTT.

The chain is built from TRBV4-1 and TRBJ2-7; TRBD2 agrees at 10 bases. The V and J ends lost 2 bases and 3 bases, in that order; junction bases with no gene match: 1. The length of the CDR3 is 14 residues. Germline V gene data show CDR1 as MGHRA and CDR2 as YSYEKL. Here the CDR3 DNA reads TGCGCCAGCAGCCAAATAGCGGGGGGCTACGAGCAGTACTTC. Residues: CASSQIAGGYEQYF.

The chain has TRBV5-1 and TRBJ2-7, with a possible D match to TRBD1 (6 bases). The CDR3 is 15 amino acids. Germline values: CDR1 SGHRS, CDR2 YFSETQ. Trimming pared 0 bases from V and 4 bases from J, leaving 14 bases between. The CDR3 DNA follows: TGCGCCAGCAGCTTGGTTACGGGGCAGGGGTACGAGCAGTACTTC. It specifies CASSLVTGQGYEQYF.

This rearrangement joins TRBV18 to TRBJ1-2, with D possibly TRBD1 on 5 matching bases. Trimming cost V 3 bases and J 5 bases, with 19 bases left between them. CDR3 length: 16 residues. From germline, CDR1 is KGHSH and CDR2 LQKENI. The CDR3: CASSPIQTARVYGYTF. The CDR3 nucleotides are TGTGCCAGCTCACCTATTCAGACAGCGAGAGTTTATGGCTACACCTTC.

This clone appeared once. The chain recombines TRBV7-8 with TRBJ2-7, with TRBD2 matching over 7 bases. Trimming at V came to 4 bases and at J to 6 bases, leaving 6 bases not matched to a gene. CDR1 and CDR2 (germline): SGHVS, FQNEAQ. The length of the CDR3 is 13 residues. CDR3: CASSWGGDGEQYF. In DNA, the CDR3 is TGTGCCAGCAGCTGGGGAGGGGACGGCGAGCAGTACTTC.

This sequence joins TRBV7-3 and TRBJ1-6; 9 bases match TRBD1. Germline V gene lookup returns CDR1 SGHTA and CDR2 FQGTGA. V was clipped by 0 bases and J by 7 bases; unmatched bases: 7. There are 17 residues in the CDR3. The CDR3 protein is CASSLTTGQGGNSPLHF. The DNA of the CDR3 is TGTGCCAGCAGCTTAACAACGGGACAGGGTGGGAATTCACCCCTCCACTTT.

V gene TRBV5-1 combines with J gene TRBJ2-7, with D perhaps TRBD1 (5 bases). Germline CDR1 reads SGHRS; CDR2 reads YFSETQ. The CDR3 sequence is 14 residues long. V lost 4 bases, J lost 3 bases, and 14 bases lay in between. This chain's CDR3 is CASSQRGAGYEQYF. CDR3 coding DNA: TGCGCCAGCAGCCAACGTGGGGCTGGCTACGAGCAGTACTTC.

As DNA, the CDR3 is TGTGCCAGCAGCGACGGGGGGGGCACTGAAGCTTTCTTT. Protein product: CASSDGGGTEAFF. The J gene is TRBJ1-1, the V gene TRBV7-9; tentatively, D is TRBD1 (5 bases). Looked up from germline, CDR1 is SEHNR and CDR2 is FQNEAQ (reference sequence). The CDR3 spans 13 residues. Deletions cut 5 bases from V and 4 bases from J, with 11 bases between.

Points on this clone: Other DNA sequences of this sample code for an identical CDR3. This chain links TRBV1 with TRBJ1-4. TRBV1 is a documented pseudogene. The CDR3 consists of 15 residues. DNA for the CDR3: TGCACCAGCAGCCTTTCCGGGACTCGGGGTGAAAAGCTGTTTTTT. Translation gives CTSSLSGTRGEKLFF.

The V call is TRBV27, the J call TRBJ1-1; possibly TRBD1 for D (5 bases). V was trimmed by 3 bases and J by 1 base, leaving 12 bases between them. Germline CDR1 reads MNHEY; CDR2 reads SMNVEV (reference sequence). The CDR3 loop spans 15 amino acids. The CDR3 DNA sequence: TGTGCCAGCAGTTTCGGGGGATTCGAGAACACTGAAGCTTTCTTT. This sequence encodes CASSFGGFENTEAFF.